Listed here are 26 T cell receptor beta chains from one sample, sequenced in a study of blood T cell repertoires in COVID-19. The method was immunoSEQ multiplex PCR; TCRdb's version includes in-frame clones alone and lacks a portion of them. The sample includes around 70,000 clones, around 90% of them seen just once. Sequenced material: peripheral blood. The receptors here all came from a man aged 45 to 65 with acute or convalescent COVID-19.

The chain is built from TRBV19 and TRBJ1-6; D remains unclear. Germline values: CDR1 LNHDA, CDR2 SQIVND (reference sequence). The CDR3 is 15 residues long. Trimming took 0 bases from V and 9 from J, leaving 12 bases between them. The CDR3: CASSIDTGPGSPLHF. The CDR3 DNA sequence: TGTGCCAGTAGTATAGATACTGGTCCCGGTTCACCCCTCCACTTT.

This clone was seen a single time. J is TRBJ2-5 and V is TRBV6-6; 8 bases match TRBD2. With 10 bases clipped from V and 5 bases from J, the junction kept 12 bases outside the gene matches. The CDR3 is 14 amino acids. CDR1 and CDR2 (germline): MNHNY, SVGAGI (reference sequence). The CDR3 DNA reads TGTGCCACAAGTTCGGGGGGGGTGGGTGAGACCCAGTACTTC. Protein product: CATSSGGVGETQYF.

V usage is TRBV7-2 and J usage is TRBJ2-3; a possible D gene is TRBD1 (5 bases). CDR1 is SGHTA, CDR2 FQGNSA, per germline. The length of the CDR3 is 18 residues. The ends were cut back, 1 base at V and 0 bases at J, with 17 bases in the middle. This CDR3 is CASSLVQGYRTSTDTQYF. CDR3 nucleotides: TGTGCCAGCAGCTTAGTTCAGGGCTACCGAACAAGCACAGATACGCAGTATTTT.

Note on this clone: Within the sample, other DNA sequences also encode this same CDR3. The V and J genes are TRBV2 and TRBJ1-2, with a tentative D call TRBD1 (5 bases). Germline V gene lookup returns CDR1 SNHLY and CDR2 FYNNEI. Trimming left V 2 bases short and J 5 bases short, with 6 bases between. The CDR3 is 12 amino acids. This CDR3 is CASSEQGYGYTF. CDR3 bases: TGTGCCAGCAGTGAACAGGGTTATGGCTACACCTTC.

This rearrangement joins TRBV14 to TRBJ2-1, with 8 nucleotides matching TRBD2. With V trimmed by 6 bases and J by 2 bases, 3 bases remained unmatched. CDR1 is SGHDN and CDR2 is FVKESK in the germline V gene. The CDR3 covers 14 residues. The chain's CDR3 is CASRATSAYNEQFF. The CDR3 DNA is TGTGCCAGCAGGGCGACTAGCGCCTACAATGAGCAGTTCTTC. The full variable domain, in which reference TRBV14 and TRBJ2-1 provide the parts outside the CDR3, is EAGVTQFPSHSVIEKGQTVTLRCDPISGHDNLYWYRRVMGKEIKFLLHFVKESKQDESGMPNNRFLAERTGGTYSTLKVQPAELEDSGVYFCASRATSAYNEQFFGPGTRLTVL.

The rearrangement links TRBV7-3 to TRBJ2-3, with D possibly being TRBD1 (5 bases). With 2 bases removed from V and 0 bases from J, the gap between germline ends came to 9 bases. Germline-derived CDR1 and CDR2 are SGHTA and FQGTGA. This CDR3 comprises 15 residues. DNA of the CDR3: TGTGCCAGCAGCTTAGGGCAGGGCAGCACAGATACGCAGTATTTT. As protein: CASSLGQGSTDTQYF.

The rearrangement links TRBV5-4 to TRBJ2-3; D may be TRBD1 (7 bases). The germline CDR1 and CDR2 sequences are SGHNT and YYREEE (reference sequence). The CDR3 is made up of 15 amino acids. V was shortened by 5 bases and J by 3 bases, with 16 bases between the two germline ends. In DNA, the CDR3 is TGTGCCAGCAGGCGGACAGGAGGGGCGACAGATACGCAGTATTTT. Translation: CASRRTGGATDTQYF.

The chain employs TRBV6-6 and TRBJ1-5; weak D call: TRBD1 (6 bases). CDR3 length: 16 amino acids. The V gene lost 3 bases and the J gene lost 3 bases, with 15 bases spanning the gap. The germline CDR1 and CDR2 sequences are MNHNY and SVGAGI (reference sequence). The CDR3 protein is CASSYPGHSPNQPQHF. CDR3 bases: TGTGCCAGCAGTTATCCGGGACACTCGCCCAATCAGCCCCAGCATTTT.

J is TRBJ1-4 and V is TRBV18; TRBD1 might be the D (5 bases). Trimming cost V 3 bases and J 4 bases, with 18 bases left between them. The CDR3 loop spans 17 amino acids. Looked up from germline, CDR1 is KGHSH and CDR2 is LQKENI. CDR3 nucleotide sequence: TGTGCCAGCTCACCTACTTTGATCGGGCAGGGTAATGAAAAACTGTTTTTT. This sequence encodes CASSPTLIGQGNEKLFF.

The chain carries TRBV19 and TRBJ1-5, with 7 bases matching TRBD1. This CDR3 spans 13 amino acids. The V segment lost 6 bases and the J segment 6 bases; nucleotides outside the gene matches: 5. The V gene's germline CDR1 is LNHDA and CDR2 SQIVND (reference sequence). Here the CDR3 DNA reads TGTGCCAGTAGAGACAGGGTGGGTCAGCCCCAGCATTTT. Residues: CASRDRVGQPQHF.

The V and J genes are TRBV4-3 and TRBJ2-6, with D maybe TRBD2 (6 bases). The germline V and J ends were trimmed by 0 bases and 2 bases, with 17 bases remaining between them. Germline CDR1 LGHNA, CDR2 YSLEER. The CDR3 is 19 residues long. The CDR3 loop reads CASSQDWGVHRTGANVLTF. The CDR3 DNA reads TGCGCCAGCAGCCAAGATTGGGGGGTCCATCGAACTGGGGCCAACGTCCTGACTTTC.

The gene calls are TRBV6-1 and TRBJ1-2; 7 nucleotides line up with TRBD1. The V gene's germline CDR1 is MNHNS and CDR2 SASEGT. The length of the CDR3 is 14 residues. J lost 4 bases, V lost 2 bases, and 4 bases had no gene match. In DNA, the CDR3 is TGTGCCAGCAGTGAATTCCGACAGGGCTATGGCTACACCTTC. Translated: CASSEFRQGYGYTF.

The chain uses TRBV4-1 and TRBJ2-3; 10 bases are a match to TRBD2. Trimming cost V 0 bases and J 0 bases; bases outside gene matches: 12. CDR3 size: 20 residues. CDR1 and CDR2 from the germline V gene are MGHRA and YSYEKL. The CDR3: CASSQDPPLTSGASTDTQYF. DNA of the CDR3: TGCGCCAGCAGCCAAGATCCCCCCCTTACTAGCGGGGCTAGCACAGATACGCAGTATTTT.

The V call is TRBV6-5, the J call TRBJ1-5; 9 nucleotides align to TRBD1. This CDR3 spans 15 amino acids. V trimming: 4 bases; J trimming: 5 bases; junction bases outside the gene matches: 6. CDR1 MNHEY and CDR2 SVGAGI come from the germline V gene. The CDR3 DNA sequence: TGTGCCAGCAGTTCCCGGGGACAGGGTCATCAGCCCCAGCATTTT. It codes for CASSSRGQGHQPQHF.

The chain joins TRBV11-2 to TRBJ2-3, with D unclear. V was shortened by 4 bases and J by 4 bases, with 12 bases between the two germline ends. Germline CDR1 is SGHAT and CDR2 is FQNNGV. The CDR3 contains 14 residues. CDR3 DNA sequence: TGTGCCAGCAGCTATTCCCCCTCCGCAGATACGCAGTATTTT. Its translation is CASSYSPSADTQYF.

J is TRBJ2-3 and V is TRBV4-2; D gene unclear. Germline V lookup: CDR1 LGHNA, CDR2 YNFKEQ. Trimming shortened V by 0 bases and J by 0 bases, and 7 bases separated the two germline ends. This CDR3 region has 15 residues. This CDR3 is CASSQDPRSTDTQYF. Written as DNA, the CDR3 is TGTGCCAGCAGCCAAGATCCTAGGAGCACAGATACGCAGTATTTT.

This chain uses TRBV4-1 with TRBJ2-1; D possibly corresponds to TRBD2 (6 bases). The CDR3 spans 19 residues. Looked up from germline, CDR1 is MGHRA and CDR2 is YSYEKL. V was cut by 2 bases and J by 3 bases, with 23 bases left in between. CDR3 sequence reads: CASSQLHLERRRDYNEQFF. The CDR3 DNA follows: TGCGCCAGCAGCCAATTACACTTAGAGCGGAGGAGGGACTACAATGAGCAGTTCTTC.

J is TRBJ1-3 and V is TRBV5-1, with 7 bases that match TRBD1. The CDR3 runs 17 residues. The germline CDR1 and CDR2 sequences are SGHRS and YFSETQ. After removal of 1 base from V and 2 bases from J, the junction contained 9 bases not matched to a gene. The CDR3 DNA is TGCGCCAGCAGCTTGCCAGCCGGACAGGCTCCTGGAAACACCATATATTTT. This translates into CASSLPAGQAPGNTIYF.

This chain connects TRBV5-1 to TRBJ2-7; D ambiguous. The CDR3 loop spans 14 amino acids. Trimming cost V 0 bases and J 3 bases, with 10 bases left between them. Per germline, CDR1 SGHRS and CDR2 YFSETQ. The CDR3 here is CASSLGPVRYEQYF. In DNA form, the CDR3 reads TGCGCCAGCAGCTTGGGTCCCGTCCGCTACGAGCAGTACTTC.

CDR3 coding DNA: TGTGCCGGATCCACTAGCGGGAGGGAGACCCAGTACTTC. It translates to CAGSTSGRETQYF. V and J are TRBV3-1 (or the pseudogene TRBV3-2) and TRBJ2-5; TRBD2 matches at 12 bases. This CDR3 spans 13 amino acids. V lost 11 bases to trimming and J lost 5 bases; unmatched junction nucleotides: 6. Germline loops: CDR1 LGHDT, CDR2 YNNKEL (reference sequence).

This chain connects TRBV7-2 to TRBJ1-5; no firm D call. The CDR3 loop spans 15 amino acids. With 1 base removed from V and 0 bases from J, the gap between germline ends came to 7 bases. Germline V gives CDR1 SGHTA, CDR2 FQGNSA. In nucleotides, the CDR3 is TGTGCCAGCAGCTTAGTCCCAAATAGCAATCAGCCCCAGCATTTT. Protein sequence: CASSLVPNSNQPQHF.

This chain connects TRBV6-5 to TRBJ2-3; 7 nucleotides agree with TRBD2. With 5 bases clipped from V and 9 bases from J, the junction kept 5 bases outside the gene matches. Germline CDR1 is MNHEY and CDR2 is SVGAGI. This CDR3 comprises 12 residues. DNA of the CDR3: TGTGCCAGCAGTCCGGGACTATCAACGCAGTATTTT. Translated, it gives CASSPGLSTQYF.

The chain is built from TRBV7-9 and TRBJ2-1, with 7 bases matching TRBD2. CDR3 length: 14 amino acids. V shed 6 bases and J 8 bases; nucleotides not matched to a gene: 10. Germline V CDR1 and CDR2: SEHNR, FQNEAQ (reference sequence). CDR3 in DNA: TGTGCCAGCAGAGGAATAAGCGGGGTGGATGAGCAGTTCTTC. It translates to CASRGISGVDEQFF.

J is TRBJ1-1 and V is TRBV3-1 (or the pseudogene TRBV3-2); 7 bases are a match to TRBD1. With V trimmed by 0 bases and J by 9 bases, 4 bases remained unmatched. CDR1 and CDR2 (germline): LGHDT, YNNKEL (reference sequence). This CDR3 spans 13 amino acids. CDR3 coding DNA: TGTGCCAGCAGCCAAGACCCACAGGGGAAAGCTTTCTTT. Translating gives CASSQDPQGKAFF.

The gene calls are TRBV7-9 and TRBJ2-7; D is unclear. Looked up from germline, CDR1 is SEHNR and CDR2 is FQNEAQ (reference sequence). Trimming removed 2 bases from V and 3 bases from J, with 5 bases in between. This CDR3 is 12 amino acids long. The CDR3 nucleotides are TGTGCCAGCAGCTTAACGGGCTACGAGCAGTACGTC. Residues: CASSLTGYEQYV.

The genes are TRBV27 and TRBJ1-1; the match to TRBD1 covers 9 bases. The CDR3 length is 14 residues. The V and J ends lost 3 bases and 5 bases, in that order; junction bases with no gene match: 4. Germline V gives CDR1 MNHEY, CDR2 SMNVEV (reference sequence). CDR3 residues: CASSFTGGPTEAFF. Written as DNA, the CDR3 is TGTGCCAGCAGTTTCACAGGGGGCCCGACTGAAGCTTTCTTT.